These 10 T cell receptor beta chains were sequenced from one sample in a study of spatial heterogeneity in lung cancer (dated by TCRdb to about 2019). The library relied on 5' RACE. Sequenced on a NextSeq 500. TCRdb handled the public reads itself, with Q25 trimming in fastp and clone calling in MiXCR, and kept productive beta chains. Duplicate CDR3 protein sequences are folded into a single record with the most common DNA and genes. In this sample the table shows about 40,000 distinct CDR3 sequences, roughly 5.5% of which occur a single time. 25% of the sample comes from the top ten. The sample's time point label is to be understood as: sample taken at primary tumor resection. Without any cell sorting, TCR sequencing was performed on whole RNA extracted either from tumor and nontumor lung tissue or from cryopreserved PBMC samples. Source: PBMCs, taken at surgery. All receptors come from a female donor with early-stage non-small cell lung cancer.

The chain joins TRBV6-5 to TRBJ2-5; no reliable D call. Looked up from germline, CDR1 is MNHEY and CDR2 is SVGAGI. V was shortened by 0 bases and J by 1 base, with 9 bases between the two germline ends. This CDR3 has 15 amino acids. CDR3 bases: TGTGCCAGCAGTTACTCACCGCGAACCCAAGAGACCCAGTACTTC. Translation: CASSYSPRTQETQYF.

This clonotype was counted ten times or more. This chain joins TRBV20-1 and TRBJ2-7, with D tentatively TRBD2 (5 bases). This CDR3 is 14 amino acids long. Trimming took off 6 bases at V and 6 bases at J, with 21 bases between the two ends. Germline V gives CDR1 DFQATT, CDR2 SNEGSKA (reference sequence). The CDR3 loop is CSANGPMEVSEQYF. CDR3 DNA sequence: TGCAGTGCCAACGGGCCCATGGAGGTATCCGAGCAGTACTTC.

This chain uses TRBV6-2 or TRBV6-3 with TRBJ2-7; unclear D gene. In germline, CDR1 is MNHEY, CDR2 SVGEGT. The CDR3 contains 10 residues. Trimming stripped 6 bases from V and 4 bases from J, with 4 bases between. CDR3: CASSRYEQYF. The DNA for the CDR3 is TGTGCCAGCAGCCGTTACGAGCAGTACTTC.

This clonotype has a count of ten or more. The chain recombines TRBV11-2 with TRBJ1-6; the D gene is possibly TRBD1 (5 bases). The CDR3 loop spans 15 amino acids. With 4 bases removed from V and 4 bases from J, the gap between germline ends came to 11 bases. CDR1 and CDR2 (germline): SGHAT, FQNNGV. The CDR3 is CASSSNGAYNSPLHF. The CDR3 DNA sequence: TGTGCCAGCAGCTCGAATGGGGCTTATAATTCACCCCTCCACTTT.

This clonotype was counted ten times or more. The genes are TRBV5-5 and TRBJ2-5; 8 bases are a match to TRBD2. Looked up from germline, CDR1 is SGHKS and CDR2 is YYEKEE (reference sequence). The CDR3 has 15 residues. Trimming cost V 0 bases and J 5 bases; bases outside gene matches: 6. The CDR3 loop is CASSLAGGAGETQYF. The DNA for the CDR3 is TGTGCCAGCAGCTTGGCCGGGGGGGCCGGTGAGACCCAGTACTTC.

This clonotype came up a few times. This chain joins TRBV7-2 and TRBJ2-3; TRBD2 matches at 7 bases. Germline CDR1 reads SGHTA; CDR2 reads FQGNSA. V shed 6 bases and J 10 bases; nucleotides not matched to a gene: 13. The CDR3 runs to 14 residues. The CDR3 spells CASRRGSGEGAQYF. DNA for the CDR3: TGTGCCAGCAGGCGGGGGAGCGGGGAAGGGGCGCAGTATTTT.

This clonotype turned up a few times. Germline is not matched at one junction end, which may reflect a read error. The chain carries TRBV2 and TRBJ2-6, with TRBD1 identical over 7 bases. CDR1 and CDR2 from the germline V gene are SNHLY and FYNNEI. CDR3 length: 16 amino acids. The CDR3 DNA follows: TGTGCCAGCCGGGACAGCCGATTCTCTGGGGCCAGCGTCCTGACTTTC. Its translation: CASRDSRFSGASVLTF.

This clonotype was seen ten or more times. The chain links TRBV14 to TRBJ2-5, with D hard to call. This CDR3 has 13 amino acids. The V end was cut by 4 bases, the J end by 2 bases, with 8 bases between. Germline V gives CDR1 SGHDN, CDR2 FVKESK. As DNA, the CDR3 is TGTGCCAGCAGCCGCGGCCTTCAAGAGACCCAGTACTTC. Its protein product is CASSRGLQETQYF.

This clonotype was seen repeatedly, ten times or more. This chain connects TRBV7-3 to TRBJ2-2; 10 nucleotides line up with TRBD2. CDR3 length: 16 residues. Germline-derived CDR1 and CDR2 are SGHTA and FQGTGA. J lost 6 bases, V lost 2 bases, and 6 bases had no gene match. This CDR3 reads CASSLVGLAEAGELFF. As DNA, the CDR3 is TGTGCCAGCAGCTTAGTAGGACTAGCGGAGGCCGGGGAGCTGTTTTTT.

This clonotype was counted between two and nine times. The genes are TRBV2 and TRBJ2-1; D remains unclear. V was shortened by 4 bases and J by 4 bases, with 11 bases between the two germline ends. CDR3 length: 14 residues. Germline CDR1 reads SNHLY; CDR2 reads FYNNEI. DNA of the CDR3: TGTGCCAGCAGTGTGCTGCGGTCGTACAATGAGCAGTTCTTC. It codes for CASSVLRSYNEQFF. Combining the CDR3 with reference TRBV2 and TRBJ2-1 gives the whole variable domain EPEVTQTPSHQVTQMGQEVILRCVPISNHLYFYWYRQILGQKVEFLVSFYNNEISEKSEIFDDQFSVERPDGSNFTLKIRSTKLEDSAMYFCASSVLRSYNEQFFGPGTRLTVL.